The following is a T cell receptor (beta chain) sequence with its context. This may stem from a read error, because a much larger clone lies one nucleotide away. The CDR3 is 15 amino acids. Germline V gives CDR1 MNHEY, CDR2 SVGAGI. Synthesis of TCR beta cDNA was carried out from 500 ng total RNA with a constant-region primer. Libraries covering TCR beta were generated through three nested multiplex PCR rounds (using a slightly modified ARM-PCR). It was with TRBV1-TRBV30 forward primers and a C-beta reverse primer that the first two PCR rounds were run, at around 9 cycles each. TCRdb used MiXCR to reprocess the multiplex PCR reads, holding one entry per CDR3 protein. The sample comprises 250,000 to 400,000 distinct CDR3 sequences, less than 75% of which are singletons, and approximately 9.4% rests with the top ten. The source of the sample is a study of tumor-infiltrating lymphocytes in primary liver carcinoma. About the research overall: Tumors were staged T1-T3 N0M0 and measured about 4.2 to 10 cm across.

Extraction also yielded germline DNA, while blood RNA was obtained from unsorted whole blood. The chain has TRBV6-5 and TRBJ1-6; 8 bases match TRBD1. The clonotype comes from a man aged 35 to 55 with primary liver carcinoma and hepatitis B virus infection. Specimen: peripheral blood. CDR3 loop: CASSPGTGRSSSLHF. The CDR3 coding sequence is TGTGCCAGCAGTCCCGGGACAGGAAGGAGTTCATCCCTCCACTTT.